This T cell receptor beta chain derives from a study of T cells in Graves' hyperthyroidism and ophthalmopathy. Study conclusions and caveats: In the blood, most expanded thyroid clonotypes above 0.001 appeared as well.

Amplified TCR beta CDR3 regions derived from RNA transcripts. A first-round RT-PCR of the TCR CDR3 used the HTBI primer set. TCRdb reanalysed the multiplex PCR reads using MiXCR and keeps one entry per CDR3 protein. The table shows 400,000 to 600,000 distinct CDR3 sequences, with about 16% occurring only once. This clonotype came up a few times. The antigen is not known. Uncontrolled infection, other autoimmune disease, pregnancy and lactation each barred patients from inclusion. Based on clinical symptoms, serum thyroxine and TRAb, thyroid ultrasound and orbital computed tomography, diagnoses were reached. This sequence originates from a woman between 25 and 40 years old with Graves' ophthalmopathy. Sample: blood.

The CDR3 DNA is TGCAGCGTGGGAGACAGGGGTACATACGAGCAGTACTTC. It specifies CSVGDRGTYEQYF. The rearrangement links TRBV29-1 to TRBJ2-7; TRBD1 matches 8 bases. V lost 6 bases, J lost 4 bases, and 8 bases stayed unmatched. CDR3 length equals 13 residues. The germline CDR1 and CDR2 sequences are SQVTM and ANQGSEA.